The present entry profiles one TCR beta chain with its context. The sample comes from a study of blood T cell repertoires in COVID-19. About the study: Both acute and convalescent COVID-19 samples were obtained from the United States, Italy and Spain. T cells, B-cell-depleted T cells, or PBMCs provided the cDNA or gDNA that served as material.

In the authors' workflow: Reference gene primer amplification yielded estimated nucleated cell counts. The repertoire was sequenced with immunoSEQ multiplex PCR; TCRdb's copy has only in-frame clones and lacks some. D and trimming come from the DNA, and the V and J calls and clone size come from that table. The sample contains about 440,000 clones, around 89% of which appear only once. CDR3 length: 16 amino acids. The V segment lost 10 bases and the J segment 1 base; nucleotides outside the gene matches: 15. Germline V lookup: CDR1 ENHRY, CDR2 SYGVKD. The sample taken for sequencing was peripheral blood. This TCR derives from a young woman with acute or convalescent COVID-19. This chain links TRBV10-3 with TRBJ1-2; 7 bases are shared with TRBD1. For the CDR3, the DNA is TGTGCCACGCTCAGGGACAGATCACCCGATAACTATGGCTACACCTTC. Translating it yields CATLRDRSPDNYGYTF.